The TCR beta chain under discussion was sequenced for a study of blood T cell repertoires in COVID-19. This clone was picked up a small number of times. How the authors handled the data: Researchers report that nucleated cell counts were estimated from reference gene primer amplification. The repertoire was sequenced with immunoSEQ multiplex PCR; TCRdb's copy has only in-frame clones and lacks some. The DNA gave D and trimming, while V, J and clone size come from that table. Here the sample spans around 67,000 clones, roughly 87% being singletons. Sequenced sample: peripheral blood. This TCR was recovered from an elderly woman with acute or convalescent COVID-19.

CDR3 sequence: CASKGASGQPQHF. CDR3 DNA: TGTGCCAGCAAAGGAGCTTCGGGGCAGCCCCAGCATTTT. This rearrangement joins TRBV2 to TRBJ1-5, with unresolved D. The V gene's germline CDR1 is SNHLY and CDR2 FYNNEI. V dropped 7 bases and J dropped 7 bases, with 14 bases sitting between them. This CDR3 region has 13 residues.